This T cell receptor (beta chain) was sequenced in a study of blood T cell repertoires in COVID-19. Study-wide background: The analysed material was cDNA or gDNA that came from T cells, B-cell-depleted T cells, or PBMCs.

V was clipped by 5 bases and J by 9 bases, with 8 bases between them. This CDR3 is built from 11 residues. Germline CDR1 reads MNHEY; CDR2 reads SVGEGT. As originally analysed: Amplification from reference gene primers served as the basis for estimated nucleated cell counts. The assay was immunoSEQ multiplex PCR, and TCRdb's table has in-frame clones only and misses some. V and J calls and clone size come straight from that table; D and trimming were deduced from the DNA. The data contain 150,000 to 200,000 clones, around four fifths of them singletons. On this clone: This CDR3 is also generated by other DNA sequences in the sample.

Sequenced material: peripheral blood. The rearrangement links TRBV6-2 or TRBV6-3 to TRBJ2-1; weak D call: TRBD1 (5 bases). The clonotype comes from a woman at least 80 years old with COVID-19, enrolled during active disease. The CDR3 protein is CASSQGGEQFF. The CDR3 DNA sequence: TGTGCCAGCAGTCAGGGTGGTGAGCAGTTCTTC.